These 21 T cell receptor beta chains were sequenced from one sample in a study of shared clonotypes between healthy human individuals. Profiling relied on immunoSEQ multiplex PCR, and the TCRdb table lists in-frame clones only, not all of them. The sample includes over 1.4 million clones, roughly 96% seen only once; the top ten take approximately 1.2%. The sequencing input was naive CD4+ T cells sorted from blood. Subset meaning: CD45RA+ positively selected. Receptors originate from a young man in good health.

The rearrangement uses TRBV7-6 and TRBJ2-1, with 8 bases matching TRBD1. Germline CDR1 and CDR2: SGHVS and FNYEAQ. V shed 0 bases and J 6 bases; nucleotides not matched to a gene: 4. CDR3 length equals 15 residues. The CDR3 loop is CASSLAPGQVNEQFF. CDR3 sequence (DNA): TGTGCCAGCAGCTTAGCCCCGGGACAGGTCAATGAGCAGTTCTTC.

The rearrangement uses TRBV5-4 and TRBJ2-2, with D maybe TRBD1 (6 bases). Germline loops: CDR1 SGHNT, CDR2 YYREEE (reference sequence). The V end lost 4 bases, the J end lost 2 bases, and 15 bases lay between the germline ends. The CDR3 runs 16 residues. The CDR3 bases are TGTGCCAGCAGCACCGGGACACCCTATAACACCGGGGAGCTGTTTTTT. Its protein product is CASSTGTPYNTGELFF.

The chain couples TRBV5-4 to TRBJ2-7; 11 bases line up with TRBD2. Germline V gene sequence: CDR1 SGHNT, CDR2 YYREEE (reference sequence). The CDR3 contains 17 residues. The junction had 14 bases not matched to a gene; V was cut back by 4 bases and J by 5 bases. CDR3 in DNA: TGTGCCAGCAGCGGGACTCTAGCGGGAGGCGGGAGGAACGAGCAGTACTTC. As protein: CASSGTLAGGGRNEQYF.

CDR3 residues: CASSSVRDSSFGIKNIQYF. The CDR3 coding sequence is TGTGCCAGCAGCTCCGTCCGGGACAGCTCCTTCGGGATCAAAAACATTCAGTACTTC. This rearrangement joins TRBV11-2 to TRBJ2-4, with 7 nucleotides matching TRBD1. CDR1 and CDR2 from the germline V gene are SGHAT and FQNNGV. The CDR3 totals 19 residues. V lost 4 bases to trimming and J lost 3 bases; unmatched junction nucleotides: 18.

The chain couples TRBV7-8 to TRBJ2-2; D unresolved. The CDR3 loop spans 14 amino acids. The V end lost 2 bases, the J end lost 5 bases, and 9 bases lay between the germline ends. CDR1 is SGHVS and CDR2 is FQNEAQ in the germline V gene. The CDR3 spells CASSLSQFTGELFF. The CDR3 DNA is TGTGCCAGCAGCTTATCTCAGTTTACCGGGGAGCTGTTTTTT.

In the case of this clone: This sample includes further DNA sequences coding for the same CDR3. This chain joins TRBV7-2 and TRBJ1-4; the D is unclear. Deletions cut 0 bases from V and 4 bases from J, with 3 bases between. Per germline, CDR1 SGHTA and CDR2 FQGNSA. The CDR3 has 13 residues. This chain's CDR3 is CASSLAYNEKLFF. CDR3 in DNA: TGTGCCAGCAGCTTAGCTTATAATGAAAAACTGTTTTTT.

CDR3 sequence: CASSDGGINQPQHF. The CDR3 DNA is TGTGCCAGCAGCGATGGGGGTATCAATCAGCCCCAGCATTTT. This chain joins TRBV27 and TRBJ1-5, with a possible D match to TRBD1 (5 bases). CDR1 is MNHEY, CDR2 SMNVEV, per germline (reference sequence). This CDR3 spans 14 amino acids. The V end lost 6 bases, the J end lost 3 bases, and 12 bases lay between the germline ends.

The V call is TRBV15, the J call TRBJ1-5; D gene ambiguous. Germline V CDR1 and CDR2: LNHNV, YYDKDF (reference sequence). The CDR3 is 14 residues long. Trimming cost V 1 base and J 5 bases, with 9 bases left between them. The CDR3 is CATSRGAVDQPQHF. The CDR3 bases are TGTGCCACCAGCAGAGGGGCAGTTGATCAGCCCCAGCATTTT.

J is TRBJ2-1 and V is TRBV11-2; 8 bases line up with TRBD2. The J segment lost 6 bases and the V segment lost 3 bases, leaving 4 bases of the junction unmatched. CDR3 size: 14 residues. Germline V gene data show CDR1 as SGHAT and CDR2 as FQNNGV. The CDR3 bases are TGTGCCAGCAGCTTGGGACTAGAGGTCAATGAGCAGTTCTTC. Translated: CASSLGLEVNEQFF.

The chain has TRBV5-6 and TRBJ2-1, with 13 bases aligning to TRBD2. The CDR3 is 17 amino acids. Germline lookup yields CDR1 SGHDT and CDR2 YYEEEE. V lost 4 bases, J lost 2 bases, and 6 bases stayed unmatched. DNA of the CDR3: TGTGCCAGCAGCGGGGGACTAGCGGGAAGAACCTACAATGAGCAGTTCTTC. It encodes CASSGGLAGRTYNEQFF.

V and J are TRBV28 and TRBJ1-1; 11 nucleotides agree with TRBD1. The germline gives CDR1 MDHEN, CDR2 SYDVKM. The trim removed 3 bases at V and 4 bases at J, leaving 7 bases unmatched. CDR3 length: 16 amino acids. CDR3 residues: CASSFGTGGRGTEAFF. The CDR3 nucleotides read TGTGCCAGCAGTTTTGGGACAGGGGGAAGGGGCACTGAAGCTTTCTTT.

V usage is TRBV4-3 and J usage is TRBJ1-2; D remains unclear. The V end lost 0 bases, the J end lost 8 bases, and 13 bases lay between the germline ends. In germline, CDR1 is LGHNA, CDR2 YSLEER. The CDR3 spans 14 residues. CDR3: CASSQDVNVGGYTF. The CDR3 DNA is TGCGCCAGCAGCCAAGATGTCAACGTGGGAGGCTACACCTTC.

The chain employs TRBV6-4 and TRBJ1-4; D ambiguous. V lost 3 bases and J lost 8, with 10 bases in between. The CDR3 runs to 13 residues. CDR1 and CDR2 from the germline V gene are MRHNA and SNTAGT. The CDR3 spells CASSESPWEKLFF. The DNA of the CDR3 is TGTGCCAGCAGTGAAAGCCCCTGGGAAAAACTGTTTTTT.

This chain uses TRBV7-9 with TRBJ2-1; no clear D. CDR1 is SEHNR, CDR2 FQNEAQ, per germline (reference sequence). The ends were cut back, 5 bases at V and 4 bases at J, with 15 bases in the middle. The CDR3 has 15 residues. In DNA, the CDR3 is TGTGCCAGCAGCGGCCCGATAGATATGTACAATGAGCAGTTCTTC. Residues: CASSGPIDMYNEQFF.

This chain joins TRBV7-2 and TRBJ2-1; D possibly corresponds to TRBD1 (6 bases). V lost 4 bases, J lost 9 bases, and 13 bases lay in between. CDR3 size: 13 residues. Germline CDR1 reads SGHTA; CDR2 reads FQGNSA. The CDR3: CASSWQQGFEQFF. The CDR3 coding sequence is TGTGCCAGCAGCTGGCAACAGGGATTTGAGCAGTTCTTC.

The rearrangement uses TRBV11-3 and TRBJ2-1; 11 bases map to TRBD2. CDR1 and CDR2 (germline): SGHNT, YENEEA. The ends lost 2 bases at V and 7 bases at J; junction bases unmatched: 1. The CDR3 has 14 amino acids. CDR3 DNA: TGTGCCAGCAGCTTACTAGCGGGAGGTAATGAGCAGTTCTTC. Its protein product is CASSLLAGGNEQFF. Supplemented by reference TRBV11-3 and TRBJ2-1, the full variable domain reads EAGVVQSPRYKIIEKKQPVAFWCNPISGHNTLYWYLQNLGQGPELLIRYENEEAVDDSQLPKDRFSAERLKGVDSTLKIQPAELGDSAVYLCASSLLAGGNEQFFGPGTRLTVL.

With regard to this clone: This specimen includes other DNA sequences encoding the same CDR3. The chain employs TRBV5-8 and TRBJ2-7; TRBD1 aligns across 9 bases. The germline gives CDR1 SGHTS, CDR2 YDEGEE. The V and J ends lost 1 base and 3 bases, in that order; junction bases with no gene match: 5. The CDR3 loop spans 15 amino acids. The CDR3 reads CASSLTGTGLYEQYF. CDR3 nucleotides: TGTGCCAGCAGCTTGACCGGGACAGGGCTCTACGAGCAGTACTTC.

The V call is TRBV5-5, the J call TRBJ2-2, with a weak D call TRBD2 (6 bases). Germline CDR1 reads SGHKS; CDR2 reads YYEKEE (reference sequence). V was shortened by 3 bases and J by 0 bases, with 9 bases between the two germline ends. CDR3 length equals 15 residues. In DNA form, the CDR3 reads TGTGCCAGCAGCTCCGGGACTCCGAACACCGGGGAGCTGTTTTTT. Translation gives CASSSGTPNTGELFF.

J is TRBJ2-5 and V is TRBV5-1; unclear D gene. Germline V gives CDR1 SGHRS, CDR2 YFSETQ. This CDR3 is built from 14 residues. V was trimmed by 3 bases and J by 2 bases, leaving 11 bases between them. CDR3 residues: CASSSLGLQETQYF. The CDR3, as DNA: TGCGCCAGCAGCTCCCTAGGCCTACAAGAGACCCAGTACTTC.

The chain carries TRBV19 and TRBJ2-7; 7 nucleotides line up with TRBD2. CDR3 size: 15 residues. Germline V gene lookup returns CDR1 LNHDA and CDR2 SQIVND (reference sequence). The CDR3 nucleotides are TGTGCGCCGCTCCTCGTTTGCGGGAGAAGTTTGGAGCAGTACTTC. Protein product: CAPLLVCGRSLEQYF. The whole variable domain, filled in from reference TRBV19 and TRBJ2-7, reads DGGITQSPKYLFRKEGQNVTLSCEQNLNHDAMYWYRQDPGQGLRLIYYSQIVNDFQKGDIAEGYSVSREKKESFPLTVTSAQKNPTAFYLCAPLLVCGRSLEQYFGPGTRLTVT.

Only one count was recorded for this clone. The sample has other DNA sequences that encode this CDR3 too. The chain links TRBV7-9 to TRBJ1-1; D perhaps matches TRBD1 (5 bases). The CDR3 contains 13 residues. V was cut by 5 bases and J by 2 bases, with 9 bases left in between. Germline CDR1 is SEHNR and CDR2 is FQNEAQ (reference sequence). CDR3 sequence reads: CASSRTGNTEAFF. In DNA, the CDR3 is TGTGCCAGCAGCCGTACAGGAAACACTGAAGCTTTCTTT.